A selection of T cell receptor beta chains follows, all from one sample in a study of blood T cells in healthy people across ages. Via MiXCR, TCRdb re-called the 5' RACE reads, giving one row per CDR3 protein. The sample has 700,000 to 800,000 distinct CDR3 sequences, roughly 45% seen once; the top ten hold 20% to 25%. The sequencing input was blood. These receptors came from a woman aged 60-75 years in good health. The CDR3 runs from the conserved cysteine through the conserved F or W. A D gene is named only where the DNA matches it firmly. Some rows have no size entry. The others give once, few or many, or a class for an expanded clone.

v_gene	j_gene	abundance	d_gene	CDR3aa	CDR3nt
TRBV9	TRBJ2-5	.	TRBD2	CASSSRFTSGQETQYF	TGTGCCAGCAGCTCGCGTTTCACTAGCGGACAAGAGACCCAGTACTTC
TRBV7-8	TRBJ2-1	.	.	CASSLASPQVNEQFF	TGTGCCAGCAGCTTAGCAAGCCCCCAGGTCAATGAGCAGTTCTTC
TRBV2	TRBJ2-3	few	TRBD2	CASILEAGVTDTQYF	TGTGCCAGCATATTAGAAGCGGGGGTTACAGATACGCAGTATTTT
TRBV10-3	TRBJ2-1	.	.	CAIKVADVSDEQFF	TGTGCCATCAAAGTAGCTGATGTCTCAGATGAGCAGTTCTTC
TRBV29-1	TRBJ2-7	many	.	CSVGVWGNQYEQYF	TGCAGCGTAGGCGTATGGGGGAATCAGTACGAGCAGTACTTC
TRBV6-5	TRBJ2-7	.	TRBD1	CASSYGTVYEQYF	TGTGCCAGCAGTTACGGGACAGTTTACGAGCAGTACTTC
TRBV5-1	TRBJ2-6	.	.	CASASQVPGANVLTF	TGCGCCAGCGCATCTCAGGTCCCCGGGGCCAACGTCCTGACTTTC
TRBV7-9	TRBJ1-1	.	.	CASSQDIIEAFF	TGTGCCAGCAGCCAGGACATTATTGAAGCTTTCTTT
TRBV4-1	TRBJ1-4	.	.	CASSQEEGTGSEKLFF	TGCGCCAGCAGCCAAGAAGAGGGGACGGGATCTGAAAAACTGTTTTTT
TRBV9	TRBJ2-3	.	.	CASSVEEGEGTDTQYF	TGTGCCAGCAGCGTAGAGGAGGGGGAGGGAACAGATACGCAGTATTTT
TRBV29-1	TRBJ2-7	.	TRBD2	CSVECLTSGKTTYEQYF	TGCAGCGTTGAGTGCTTGACTAGCGGGAAGACGACCTACGAGCAGTACTTC
TRBV5-6	TRBJ2-1	.	TRBD1	CASSLPLGQSYNEQFF	TGTGCCAGCAGCTTGCCGTTGGGACAGTCCTACAATGAGCAGTTCTTC
TRBV20-1	TRBJ1-1	.	.	CSARGGDTEAFF	TGCAGTGCTAGAGGGGGGGACACTGAAGCTTTCTTT
TRBV6-2/TRBV6-3	TRBJ2-6	few	.	CASSPTGISGANVLTF	TGTGCCAGCAGTCCGACAGGCATCTCTGGGGCCAACGTCCTGACTTTC
TRBV12-3/TRBV12-4	TRBJ1-1	few	TRBD1	CASSRTGAGGNTEAFF	TGTGCCAGCAGTAGGACAGGGGCAGGAGGCAACACTGAAGCTTTCTTT
TRBV10-3	TRBJ1-5	.	.	CAISESPGSESSQHF	TGTGCCATCAGTGAGTCGCCAGGGTCAGAATCGAGCCAGCATTTT
TRBV19	TRBJ1-5	.	TRBD1	CASSGTGYQPQHF	TGTGCCAGTTCTGGGACAGGGTATCAGCCCCAGCATTTT
TRBV20-1	TRBJ2-7	few	TRBD2	CSARERGRLNYEQYF	TGCAGTGCTCGGGAGCGGGGGCGCCTCAACTACGAGCAGTACTTC
TRBV20-1	TRBJ1-4	.	.	CSAPPRTTNEKLFF	TGCAGTGCTCCCCCGAGGACAACTAATGAAAAACTGTTTTTT
TRBV6-6	TRBJ2-3	.	.	CASSYAGVGADTQYF	TGTGCCAGCAGTTACGCAGGGGTCGGGGCAGATACGCAGTATTTT
TRBV7-2	TRBJ2-1	many	TRBD2	CASSLLAGEQFF	TGTGCCAGCAGCTTGCTAGCGGGTGAGCAGTTCTTC
TRBV28	TRBJ2-7	few	TRBD2	CASSLNSGRYEQYF	TGTGCCAGCAGTTTAAATAGCGGGAGATACGAGCAGTACTTC
TRBV2	TRBJ2-7	.	TRBD2	CASSVCLLAGVPYEQYF	TGTGCCAGCAGTGTTTGTCTCTTAGCGGGAGTACCCTACGAGCAGTACTTC
TRBV9	TRBJ2-2	once	.	CASSVGPEGDTGELFF	TGTGCCAGCAGCGTAGGGCCCGAGGGAGACACCGGGGAGCTGTTTTTT
TRBV11-1	TRBJ2-5	many	TRBD2	CASSAGLAGVETQYF	TGTGCCAGCAGCGCCGGACTAGCGGGAGTTGAGACCCAGTACTTC
TRBV7-3	TRBJ2-3	.	TRBD1	CASSVTGQGTDTQYF	TGTGCCAGCAGCGTGACAGGGCAAGGAACAGATACGCAGTATTTT
TRBV12-3/TRBV12-4	TRBJ2-3	.	TRBD2	CASRWDYLDTRYF	TGTGCCAGCAGATGGGACTATTTGGATACGCGGTATTTT
TRBV9	TRBJ2-1	.	TRBD2	CASSVASGVYNEQFF	TGTGCCAGCAGCGTTGCTAGCGGGGTATACAATGAGCAGTTCTTC
TRBV20-1	TRBJ2-7	.	TRBD2	CSARDPDAGAWYEQYF	TGCAGTGCTAGAGATCCCGATGCGGGAGCTTGGTACGAGCAGTACTTC
TRBV18	TRBJ1-1	.	.	CASSPDRSTEAFF	TGTGCCAGCTCACCAGACAGGAGCACTGAAGCTTTCTTT
TRBV24-1	TRBJ2-7	.	TRBD2	CASGTSGSDNEQYF	TGTGCCAGCGGGACTAGCGGGAGTGACAATGAGCAGTACTTC
TRBV5-1	TRBJ1-1	many	.	CASRPGRTTPTEAFF	TGCGCCAGCAGGCCGGGTCGGACAACACCGACTGAAGCTTTCTTT
TRBV5-1	TRBJ2-4	once	TRBD1	CASGTGDRGIQYF	TGCGCCAGCGGAACAGGAGACAGGGGCATTCAGTACTTC
TRBV20-1	TRBJ2-5	.	TRBD2	CSATRMGRESYQETQYF	TGCAGTGCTACCCGAATGGGGCGGGAGTCGTACCAAGAGACCCAGTACTTC
TRBV28	TRBJ2-7	.	.	CASSLTNYNEQYF	TGTGCCAGCAGTTTAACTAATTACAATGAGCAGTACTTC
TRBV20-1	TRBJ2-7	few	.	CSARDQWSSYEQYF	TGCAGTGCTAGAGATCAGTGGAGCTCCTACGAGCAGTACTTC
TRBV28	TRBJ2-5	.	.	CASRRPVAETQYF	TGTGCCAGTAGACGTCCCGTGGCGGAGACCCAGTACTTC
TRBV7-9	TRBJ2-1	.	.	CASSLAWGLDKPEQFF	TGTGCCAGCAGCTTAGCGTGGGGACTTGACAAACCAGAGCAGTTCTTC
TRBV6-2/TRBV6-3	TRBJ2-1	.	.	CASSLSRVAYNEQFF	TGTGCCAGCAGTCTTAGCAGGGTTGCCTACAATGAGCAGTTCTTC
TRBV7-9	TRBJ1-2	.	TRBD1	CASSSPGGAAYGYTF	TGTGCCAGCAGCTCCCCAGGGGGCGCCGCCTATGGCTACACCTTC
TRBV7-2	TRBJ2-7	.	.	CASSLGKGAYEQYF	TGTGCCAGCAGCTTAGGGAAGGGCGCCTACGAGCAGTACTTC
TRBV6-5	TRBJ2-1	.	TRBD2	CASSFFPGRAGVVEQFF	TGTGCCAGCAGTTTCTTCCCGGGACGAGCGGGAGTGGTTGAGCAGTTCTTC
TRBV16	TRBJ1-6	many	.	CASSHTLYNSPLHF	TGTGCCAGCAGCCATACTCTCTATAATTCACCCCTCCACTTT
TRBV7-2	TRBJ2-1	few	.	CASSLAGYRNEQFF	TGTGCCAGCAGCTTAGCGGGCTACAGGAATGAGCAGTTCTTC
TRBV2	TRBJ2-3	.	.	CASYPASTDTQYF	TGTGCCAGCTATCCGGCGAGCACAGATACGCAGTATTTT
TRBV9	TRBJ2-7	.	TRBD1	CASSPTIGTGGYEQYF	TGTGCCAGCAGCCCGACAATTGGGACAGGGGGCTACGAGCAGTACTTC
TRBV5-6	TRBJ2-1	.	TRBD2	CASTGTMGREQFF	TGTGCCAGCACCGGGACTATGGGGCGTGAGCAGTTCTTC
TRBV20-1	TRBJ1-4	.	.	CSARLGGSGEKLFF	TGCAGTGCTAGACTCGGGGGGTCTGGTGAAAAACTGTTTTTT
TRBV5-7	TRBJ2-6	.	.	CASSLASVGANVLTF	TGTGCCAGCAGCTTGGCCAGCGTTGGGGCCAACGTCCTGACTTTC
TRBV6-2/TRBV6-3	TRBJ2-1	many	.	CASSYATPPNEQFF	TGTGCCAGCAGTTACGCAACCCCCCCCAATGAGCAGTTCTTC
TRBV15	TRBJ1-1	.	.	CATSRDSSSAFF	TGTGCCACCAGCAGAGATTCTTCGTCAGCTTTCTTT
TRBV9	TRBJ2-7	once	TRBD2	CASSVANGGNYEQYF	TGTGCCAGCAGCGTAGCTAACGGGGGGAACTACGAGCAGTACTTC
TRBV20-1	TRBJ1-1	once	TRBD1	CSAIQTGIYTNTEAFF	TGCAGTGCTATTCAGACAGGGATCTATACTAACACTGAAGCTTTCTTT
TRBV27	TRBJ1-6	.	TRBD1	CASSSPGTENYNSPLHF	TGTGCCAGCAGTTCGCCCGGGACAGAGAATTATAATTCACCCCTCCACTTT